This T cell receptor (beta chain) was identified in a study of T-cell memory formation after mild COVID-19. Constant-segment primers and 5'RACE yielded cDNA libraries for TCR alpha and TCR beta, each carrying sample barcodes and UMIs. TCRdb ran MiXCR on the 5' RACE reads and lists one entry per CDR3 protein. The sample holds roughly 500,000 distinct CDR3 sequences, roughly 21% seen once. General study results and limits: In pre-infection memory, a portion of responding clones appeared, which suggested that cross-reactive memory joined. Whether second-wave clones peaking at day 37 were SARS-CoV-2 specific went unconfirmed. Clones which contracted sat mainly in CM and EM if CD4+, and in EMRA if CD8+.

The CDR3 consists of 15 residues. Per germline, CDR1 MNHEY and CDR2 SVGAGI. V gave up 0 bases and J gave up 0 bases, with 9 bases separating them. In regard to this clonotype: Its antigen is as yet unknown.

The receptor was derived from an adult woman who had mild COVID-19 (a few samples of this study predate the infection). Cell type and time point are not known. The chain employs TRBV6-5 and TRBJ2-7; D gene unclear. Material for sequencing was PBMCs or a T cell subset sorted from them (not recorded which). The chain's CDR3 is CASSYSIGNSYEQYF. In DNA, the CDR3 is TGTGCCAGCAGTTACTCGATAGGAAACTCCTACGAGCAGTACTTC.